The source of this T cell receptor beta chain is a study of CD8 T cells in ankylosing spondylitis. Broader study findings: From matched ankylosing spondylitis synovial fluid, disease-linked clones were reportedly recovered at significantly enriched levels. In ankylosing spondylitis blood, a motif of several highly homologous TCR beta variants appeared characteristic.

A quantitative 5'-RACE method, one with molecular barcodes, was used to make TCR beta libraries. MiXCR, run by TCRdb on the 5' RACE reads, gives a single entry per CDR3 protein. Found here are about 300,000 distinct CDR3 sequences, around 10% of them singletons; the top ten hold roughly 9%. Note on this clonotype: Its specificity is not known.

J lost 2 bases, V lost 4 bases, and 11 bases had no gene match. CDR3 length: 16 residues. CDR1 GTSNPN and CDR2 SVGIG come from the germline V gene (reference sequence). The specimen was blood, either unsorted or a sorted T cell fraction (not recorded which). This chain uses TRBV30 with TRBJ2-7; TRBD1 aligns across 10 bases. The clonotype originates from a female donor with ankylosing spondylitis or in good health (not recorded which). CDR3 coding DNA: TGTGCCTGGAATAGAACCGGGACAGGGGCCCCCTACGAGCAGTACTTC. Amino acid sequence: CAWNRTGTGAPYEQYF.